These T cell receptor beta chains were read from a single sample in a study of control samples from healthy donors and cancer patients. Assay used: immunoSEQ multiplex PCR; TCRdb lists only in-frame clones, some missing. This sample carries roughly 63,000 clones, nearly 90% of them seen once, and the ten largest clones take about 6.5%. The specimen sequenced was PBMCs. These receptors all stem from a man aged 55 to 70 with colorectal cancer. Each CDR3 is given with its conserved first and last residue. A D gene is named only where the DNA matches it firmly. Some rows have no size entry. The others give once, few or many, or a class for an expanded clone.

V	J	size	D	CDR3	DNA
TRBV27	TRBJ2-7	NA	TRBD1	CASSGQGVSEQYF	TGTGCCAGCAGCGGACAGGGGGTCTCCGAGCAGTACTTC
TRBV19	TRBJ2-2	NA	NA	CASQENTGELFF	TGTGCCAGCCAGGAAAACACCGGGGAGCTGTTTTTT
TRBV5-1	TRBJ1-4	NA	TRBD1	CASSHGGTGVPLNEKLFF	TGCGCCAGCAGCCATGGGGGGACAGGGGTTCCTCTTAATGAAAAACTGTTTTTT
TRBV7-3	TRBJ2-2	NA	NA	CASSPGQNTGELFF	TGTGCCAGCAGCCCGGGACAGAACACCGGGGAGCTGTTTTTT
TRBV7-8	TRBJ2-7	NA	TRBD2	CASSLAGLVAYEQYF	TGTGCCAGCAGCTTAGCGGGACTAGTGGCCTACGAGCAGTACTTC
TRBV5-1	TRBJ2-3	NA	TRBD2	CASSEEGLAGVRDTQYF	TGCGCCAGCAGCGAGGAGGGACTAGCTGGAGTTAGAGATACGCAGTATTTT
TRBV30	TRBJ1-2	NA	TRBD1	CAWSELRGGNGYTF	TGTGCCTGGAGTGAGCTCAGGGGGGGGAATGGCTACACCTTC
TRBV4-1	TRBJ2-5	NA	TRBD2	CASSQRTSGGAGQETQYF	TGCGCCAGCAGCCAACGGACTAGCGGGGGGGCGGGGCAAGAGACCCAGTACTTC
TRBV28	TRBJ2-7	NA	NA	CASSLVSEQYF	TGTGCCAGCAGTTTAGTTTCCGAGCAGTACTTC
TRBV2	TRBJ1-5	NA	NA	CASMGGAGNNQPQHF	TGTGCCAGCATGGGGGGGGCGGGGAACAATCAGCCCCAGCATTTT
TRBV7-2	TRBJ1-2	NA	NA	CASSLGGGLGYTF	TGTGCCAGCAGCTTAGGGGGAGGCCTTGGCTACACCTTC
TRBV29-1	TRBJ1-1	NA	NA	CSGEGGEAFF	TGCAGCGGGGAGGGAGGTGAAGCTTTCTTT
TRBV28	TRBJ1-5	NA	NA	CASRDPSNQPQHF	TGTGCCAGCAGGGACCCTAGCAATCAGCCCCAGCATTTT
TRBV7-9	TRBJ2-2	NA	NA	CASSLEGRGLGKNTGELFF	TGTGCCAGCAGCTTAGAAGGAAGGGGACTGGGGAAGAACACCGGGGAGCTGTTTTTT
TRBV5-1	TRBJ2-3	NA	NA	CASTRQPSTDTQYF	TGCGCCAGCACCAGACAACCAAGCACAGATACGCAGTATTTT
TRBV7-8	TRBJ2-5	NA	NA	CASSLSNGGQETQYF	TGTGCCAGCAGCTTAAGTAATGGCGGGCAAGAGACCCAGTACTTC
TRBV5-4	TRBJ1-1	NA	NA	CASSPLTGSNTEAFF	TGTGCCAGCAGCCCGCTCACAGGGTCGAACACTGAAGCTTTCTTT
TRBV9	TRBJ2-7	NA	TRBD2	CASSVGTSGVNYEQYF	TGTGCCAGCAGCGTAGGTACTAGCGGGGTTAACTACGAGCAGTACTTC
TRBV11-3	TRBJ2-7	NA	TRBD1	CASSPGTGGFYEQYF	TGTGCCAGCAGCCCCGGGACAGGGGGCTTCTACGAGCAGTACTTC
TRBV24-1	TRBJ2-3	NA	TRBD2	CATSSGVRTDTQYF	TGTGCCACCTCGAGCGGGGTTCGCACAGATACGCAGTATTTT
TRBV9	TRBJ1-5	NA	TRBD1	CASSGTGGTPQHF	TGTGCCAGCAGCGGGACAGGGGGCACGCCCCAGCATTTT
TRBV28	TRBJ2-5	NA	TRBD1	CASNARQGVQETQYF	TGTGCCAGCAACGCGCGACAGGGAGTCCAAGAGACCCAGTACTTC
TRBV7-9	TRBJ2-6	NA	NA	CASSSGSGANVLTF	TGTGCCAGCAGCTCTGGATCCGGGGCCAACGTCCTGACTTTC
TRBV5-5	TRBJ2-7	medium-sized	NA	CASSPSIGGASYEQYF	TGTGCCAGCAGCCCCTCGATAGGCGGGGCCTCCTACGAGCAGTACTTC
TRBV27	TRBJ1-4	NA	NA	CASSLSRGVGADEKLFF	TGTGCCAGCAGTTTATCCAGGGGAGTGGGGGCTGATGAAAAACTGTTTTTT
TRBV7-3	TRBJ2-1	NA	NA	CASSLAHINEQFF	TGTGCCAGCAGCTTGGCCCACATCAATGAGCAGTTCTTC
TRBV10-3	TRBJ2-7	NA	TRBD1	CAISGRPGQQAYEQYF	TGTGCCATCAGTGGGAGACCGGGACAGCAAGCCTACGAGCAGTACTTC